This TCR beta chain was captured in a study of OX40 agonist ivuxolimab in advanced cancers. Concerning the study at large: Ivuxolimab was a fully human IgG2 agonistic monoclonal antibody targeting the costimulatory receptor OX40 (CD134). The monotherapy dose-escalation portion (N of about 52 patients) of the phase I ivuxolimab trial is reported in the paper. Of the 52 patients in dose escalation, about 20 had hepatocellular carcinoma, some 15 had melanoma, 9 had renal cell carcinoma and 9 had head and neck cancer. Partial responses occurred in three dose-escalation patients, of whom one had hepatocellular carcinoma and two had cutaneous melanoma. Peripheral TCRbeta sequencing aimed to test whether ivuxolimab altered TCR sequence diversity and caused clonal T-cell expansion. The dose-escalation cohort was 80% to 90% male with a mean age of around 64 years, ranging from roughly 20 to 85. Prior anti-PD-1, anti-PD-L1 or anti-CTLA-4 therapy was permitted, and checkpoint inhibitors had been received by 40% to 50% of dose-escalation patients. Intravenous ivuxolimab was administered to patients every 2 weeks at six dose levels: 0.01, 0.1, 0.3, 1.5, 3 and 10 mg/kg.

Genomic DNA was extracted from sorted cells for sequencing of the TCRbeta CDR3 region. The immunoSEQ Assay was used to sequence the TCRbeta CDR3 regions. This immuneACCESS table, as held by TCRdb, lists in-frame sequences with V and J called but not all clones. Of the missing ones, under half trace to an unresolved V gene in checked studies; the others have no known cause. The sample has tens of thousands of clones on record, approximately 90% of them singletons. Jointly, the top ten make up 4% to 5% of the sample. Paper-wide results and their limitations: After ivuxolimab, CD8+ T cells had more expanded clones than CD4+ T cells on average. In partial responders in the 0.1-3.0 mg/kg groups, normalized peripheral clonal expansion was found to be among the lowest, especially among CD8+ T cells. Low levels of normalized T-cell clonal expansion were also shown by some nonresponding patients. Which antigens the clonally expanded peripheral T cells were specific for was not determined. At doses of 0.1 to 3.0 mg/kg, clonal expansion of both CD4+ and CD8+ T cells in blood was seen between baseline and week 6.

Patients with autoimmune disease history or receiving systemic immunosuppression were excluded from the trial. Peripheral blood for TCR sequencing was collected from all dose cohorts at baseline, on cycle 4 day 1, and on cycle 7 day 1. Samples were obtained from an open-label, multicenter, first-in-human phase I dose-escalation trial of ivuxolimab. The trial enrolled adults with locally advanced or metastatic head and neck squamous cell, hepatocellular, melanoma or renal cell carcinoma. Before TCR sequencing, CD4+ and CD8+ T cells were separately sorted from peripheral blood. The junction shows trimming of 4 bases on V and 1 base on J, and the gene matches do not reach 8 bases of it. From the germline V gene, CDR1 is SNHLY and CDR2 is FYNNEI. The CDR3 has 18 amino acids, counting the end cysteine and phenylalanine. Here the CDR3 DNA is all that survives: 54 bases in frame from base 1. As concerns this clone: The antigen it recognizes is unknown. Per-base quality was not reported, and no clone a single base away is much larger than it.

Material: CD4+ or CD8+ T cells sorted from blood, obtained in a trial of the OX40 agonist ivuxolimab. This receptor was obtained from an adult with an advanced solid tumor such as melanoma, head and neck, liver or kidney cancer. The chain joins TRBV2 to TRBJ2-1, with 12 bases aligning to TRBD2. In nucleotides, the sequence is TGTGCCAGCAGTGGATGGACTAGCGGGACGGGGTCCTACAATGAGCAGTTCTTC. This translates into CASSGWTSGTGSYNEQFF.